This T cell receptor beta chain stems from a study of molecular identifiers for immune sequencing clone quantification (dated by TCRdb to 2017 to 2018). For the study in its entirety: For a replicate experiment, RNA from roughly 18,000 or 92,000 naive CD8 T cells was divided into five aliquots, of which four were sequenced. The study was a methods study using CD8 T cells to benchmark molecular-identifier clustering-based TCR repertoire sequencing (MIDCIRS) and TCR RNA copy counting. What the work shows at the level of the full study, not this receptor alone: When barcode sub-clustering was not used, chimeric consensus sequences inflated TCR diversity, with chimeras reaching as high as 47%. A single cell's worth of spiked-in Jurkat TCR RNA was reported detectable even among under 1.1 million naive CD8 T cells. The naive libraries included spiked-in Jurkat TCR RNA (about nine copies' worth), and this RNA is not part of the donor repertoire. Highly expanded clone sizes could be underestimated if identical TCR molecules share a barcode. About 3 recovered TCR RNA copies per cell were obtained by modeling, versus approximately 10 by digital PCR, implying a capture efficiency of 25% to 30%. In CMV-specific effector cells, clones with more than 20 RNA copies contained over 98% of molecules, whereas in naive cells such clones contained under 1% of molecules.

Relative to germline, V is missing 2 bases and J is missing 0 bases, with 2 bases of the junction outside any gene match. CDR1 MNHEY and CDR2 SVGAGI are derived from the germline V gene. The CDR3 runs 15 residues from the cysteine to the phenylalanine. Only the CDR3 part of the read is kept: 45 bases, read in frame from the first base. Preparation of the library involved PCR. The sequencer listed for this sample is NextSeq 500. Bulk TCR libraries were made following a previously described method, with the TCR primers given in Table S5. Purification of total RNA was performed with the Qiagen AllPrep DNA/RNA kit. Reads from multiple sequencing runs of the same library were pooled before analysis. Under the source paper's analysis protocol: Reads were retained only if their TCR constant sequence matched exactly, and those retained reads were trimmed to 150 nt and grouped according to their 12-nt molecular barcodes. Reads inside each barcode group were sub-clustered using a 15% Levenshtein threshold, and a quality-weighted consensus sequence was constructed for each RNA molecule. Non-functional sequences were removed, as were lower-count sequences one edit away from another. Based on fitting two negative binomial distributions, any barcode sub-cluster with under 20% of the maximum read count was discarded. TCRdb reworked the public reads: Q25 trimming with fastp, MiXCR clone assembly, productive beta chains retained. Every CDR3 protein is listed once, alongside the most common genes and DNA of its rows. Clone size and V and J calls follow TCRdb, not the original study. This sample has approximately 550,000 distinct CDR3 sequences in its table, and about 25% of those were observed once. The ten top clones hold roughly 0.79% of the sample.

Libraries of naive CD8 T cells were built from about 21,000 to 970,000 sorted cells, with 10%, 30% or 50% of the purified RNA used. On a BD FACSAria II, naive CD8 T cells were FACS-sorted as CD8+CD4-CCR7+CD45RA+ and collected into RLT Plus buffer. Roughly 10 TCR copies' worth of Jurkat RNA were spiked into about 20,000-1,100,000 naive CD8 T cell samples to test detection sensitivity. Enrichment of CD8 T cells was performed with RosetteSep CD8+ T Cell Enrichment Cocktail and Ficoll-Paque, after which ACK red cell lysis was carried out. This clonotype has a count of ten or more. Its antigen has not been determined. The sample holds no much larger clone one base away, and base qualities are not on file.

The origin of this receptor is a human donor in good health. Some libraries in this study had Jurkat cell RNA spiked in. The V and J genes are TRBV6-5 and TRBJ2-5; 8 nucleotides in the junction match TRBD2. The material sequenced was naive CD8+ T cells from blood, with Jurkat cell RNA spiked in. The cell subset or site label corresponds to: FACS-sorted CD8+CD4-CCR7+CD45RA+ naive T cells. CDR3 region: CASSYGGGYQETQYF. The base sequence is TGTGCCAGCAGTTACGGCGGGGGGTACCAAGAGACCCAGTACTTC.